Included here is one T cell receptor beta chain sequence, with context. The antigen is not known. The record originates from a study of shared clonotypes between healthy human individuals. The CDR3 has 17 amino acids. The germline V gene encodes CDR1 SEHNR and CDR2 FQNEAQ (reference sequence). V was clipped by 5 bases and J by 2 bases; unmatched bases: 9. General study points: In this cohort, only blood was sampled, and tissue repertoires likely differ.

TCRdb's table, derived via immunoSEQ multiplex PCR, lists solely in-frame clones and lacks some. The table records about 2.3 million clones, over 85% of them present only once. Sequencing input: naive CD4+ T cells from PBMCs. The subset denotes: CD45RA+ positively selected. The sequence was collected from a young man in good health. Some clones in this sample may be carry-over from other donors' samples. The chain couples TRBV7-9 to TRBJ2-5; 12 nucleotides align to TRBD2. In DNA form, the CDR3 reads TGTGCCAGCAGCCGGGGTTGGACTAGCGGGATTCAAGAGACCCAGTACTTC. Protein product: CASSRGWTSGIQETQYF.